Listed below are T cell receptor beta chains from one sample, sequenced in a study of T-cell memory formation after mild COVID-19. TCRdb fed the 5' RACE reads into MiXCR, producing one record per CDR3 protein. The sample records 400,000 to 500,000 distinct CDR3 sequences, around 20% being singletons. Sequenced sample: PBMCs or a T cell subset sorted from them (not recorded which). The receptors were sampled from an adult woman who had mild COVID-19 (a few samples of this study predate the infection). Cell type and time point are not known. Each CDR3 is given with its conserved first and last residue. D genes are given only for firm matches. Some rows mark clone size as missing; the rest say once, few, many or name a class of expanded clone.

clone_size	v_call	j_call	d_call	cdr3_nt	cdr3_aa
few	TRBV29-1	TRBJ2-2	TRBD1	TGCAGCGTTGAAGAGGGACAGGGGATCGGGGAGCTGTTTTTT	CSVEEGQGIGELFF
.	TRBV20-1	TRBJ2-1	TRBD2	TGCAGCGTAGACTCTAATAGCGGGAGTAGGTCCTACAATGAGCAGTTCTTC	CSVDSNSGSRSYNEQFF
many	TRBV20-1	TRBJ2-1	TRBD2	TGCAGTGCCCGAGCGGGACTAGTAAATGAGCAGTTCTTC	CSARAGLVNEQFF
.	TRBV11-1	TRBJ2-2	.	TGTGCCAGCAGCCCTGTCCCCGGGGAGCTGTTTTTT	CASSPVPGELFF
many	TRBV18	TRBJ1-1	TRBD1	TGTGCCAGCTCATCGGTGACAGGGGGTAACACTGAAGCTTTCTTT	CASSSVTGGNTEAFF
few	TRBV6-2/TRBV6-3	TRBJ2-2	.	TGTGCCAGCAGTTACAGGCGGGGAAACACCGGGGAGCTGTTTTTT	CASSYRRGNTGELFF
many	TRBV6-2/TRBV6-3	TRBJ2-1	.	TGTGCCAGCAGTTTGAATCAGCTTGGGCTCTCGAGACAGCCTTACAATGAGCAGTTCTTC	CASSLNQLGLSRQPYNEQFF
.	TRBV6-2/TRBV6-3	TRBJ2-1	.	TGTGCCAGCAGGTTACTAGCTGCCTACAATGAGCAGTTCTTC	CASRLLAAYNEQFF
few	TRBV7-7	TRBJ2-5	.	TGTGCCAGCAGCTCAAACATAGATTCCTCCGGGGGGACCCAGTACTTC	CASSSNIDSSGGTQYF
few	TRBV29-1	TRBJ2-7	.	TGCAGCGTTGGGGGCTCCTACGAGCAGTACTTC	CSVGGSYEQYF
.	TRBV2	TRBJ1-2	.	TGTGCCAGCAGTGAGAGAAACCCCAAATCTAACTATGGCTACACCTTC	CASSERNPKSNYGYTF
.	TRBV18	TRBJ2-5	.	TGTGCCAGCTCACCACTTCCACAGGGTCGGAAGGAGACCCAGTACTTC	CASSPLPQGRKETQYF
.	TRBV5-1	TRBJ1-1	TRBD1	TGCGCCAGCAGCCCACTCGGGACAGGGGGGTCTGAAGCTTTCTTT	CASSPLGTGGSEAFF
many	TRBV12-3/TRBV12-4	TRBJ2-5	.	TGTGCCAGCAGTTTAGACCTGGGGGAGACCCAGTACTTC	CASSLDLGETQYF
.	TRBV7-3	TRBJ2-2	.	TGTGCCAGCAGCTTAAGCTTAGCGAACGGCGGGGAGCTGTTTTTT	CASSLSLANGGELFF
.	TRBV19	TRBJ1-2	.	TGTGCCAGTAGTAGTGAGGAACGGTTCTATGGCTACACCTTC	CASSSEERFYGYTF
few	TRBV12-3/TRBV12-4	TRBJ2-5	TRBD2	TGTGCCAGCAGTCCCGGGACTAGCGGGGGGAGCGCCCATTTTGGGACCCAGTACTTC	CASSPGTSGGSAHFGTQYF
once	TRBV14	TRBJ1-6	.	TGTGCCAGCAGCCAAGATGGAGTCAGGCCCCTCCACTTT	CASSQDGVRPLHF
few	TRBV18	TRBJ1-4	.	TGTGCCAGCTCACCACCGATGGGGAGTGAAAAACTGTTTTTT	CASSPPMGSEKLFF
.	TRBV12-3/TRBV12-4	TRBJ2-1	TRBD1	TGTGCCAGCAGTTTCTTTTATACCGACAGGGTCTACAATGAGCAGTTCTTC	CASSFFYTDRVYNEQFF
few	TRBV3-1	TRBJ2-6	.	TGTGCCAGCAGCCAAGATAGGTGGGGCTGGGCCAACGTCCTGACTTTC	CASSQDRWGWANVLTF
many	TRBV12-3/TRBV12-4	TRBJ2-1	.	TGTGCCAGCAGGGTCGCGGCGGGAAATGAGCAGTTCTTC	CASRVAAGNEQFF
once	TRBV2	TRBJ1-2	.	TGTGCCAGCAGTGAAATACAGCCCTATGGCTACACCTTC	CASSEIQPYGYTF
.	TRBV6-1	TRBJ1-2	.	TGTGCCAGCAGAGAAAATGGAGCGTATGGCTACACCTTC	CASRENGAYGYTF
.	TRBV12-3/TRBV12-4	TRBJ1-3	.	TGTGCCAGCACCCCCGACAGTGGAGCAAACACCATATATTTT	CASTPDSGANTIYF
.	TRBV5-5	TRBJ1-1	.	TGTGCCAGCAGCTTGAACGTCAAACGGAACACTGAAGCTTTCTTT	CASSLNVKRNTEAFF
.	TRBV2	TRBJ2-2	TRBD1	TGTGCCAGCAGTGAAGCCGACAGGGGGCTTGGGGAGCTGTTTTTT	CASSEADRGLGELFF
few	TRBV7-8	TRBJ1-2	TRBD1	TGTGCCAGCAGCTTAGCTAGGGACAGGCGAATTGATGGCTACACCTTC	CASSLARDRRIDGYTF
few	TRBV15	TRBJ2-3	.	TGTGCCACCAGCAGCGAGGGCCGGGGCACAGATACGCAGTATTTT	CATSSEGRGTDTQYF
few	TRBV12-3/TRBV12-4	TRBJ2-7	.	TGTGCCAGCAGTTTTTTGGGCCTGGGGGGTCAAGAGCAGTACTTC	CASSFLGLGGQEQYF
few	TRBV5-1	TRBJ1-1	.	TGCGCCAGCGCCCCGTGGCCGTGGGACACTGAAGCTTTCTTT	CASAPWPWDTEAFF
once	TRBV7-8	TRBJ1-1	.	TGTGCCAGCAGCTCCGACAAGAGTTGGACTGAAGCTTTCTTT	CASSSDKSWTEAFF
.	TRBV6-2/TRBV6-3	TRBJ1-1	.	TGTGCCAGCAAGCTAACAGGGAACACTGAAGCTTTCTTT	CASKLTGNTEAFF
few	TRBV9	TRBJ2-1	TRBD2	TGTGCCAGCAGCCTGCGGCTAGCGGGAGTCAATGAGCAGTTCTTC	CASSLRLAGVNEQFF
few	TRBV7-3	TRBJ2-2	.	TGTGCCAGCAGCTCACCGGTTTACACCGGGGAGCTGTTTTTT	CASSSPVYTGELFF
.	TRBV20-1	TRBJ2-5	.	TGCAGTGCTAGAGTATCGGAGACCCAGTACTTC	CSARVSETQYF
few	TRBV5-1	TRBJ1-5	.	TGCGCCAGCAGCTTGAGGGGCGGAGAAGGACAGCCCCAGCATTTT	CASSLRGGEGQPQHF
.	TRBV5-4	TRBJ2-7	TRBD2	TGTGCCAGCAATCTAGCGGGAGCAATCGAGCAGTACTTC	CASNLAGAIEQYF
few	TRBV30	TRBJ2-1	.	TGTGCCTGGACGGGGGCTTCCCACAATGAGCAGTTCTTC	CAWTGASHNEQFF
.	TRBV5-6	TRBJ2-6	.	TGTGCCAGCAGCTTGTGGTCGCTCTCTGGGGCCAACGTCCTGACTTTC	CASSLWSLSGANVLTF
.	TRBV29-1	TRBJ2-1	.	TGCAGCGTTGAATGGGCTACCACCTACAATGAGCAGTTCTTC	CSVEWATTYNEQFF
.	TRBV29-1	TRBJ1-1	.	TGCAGCGTTGAAGATCAGCAGGGGACTGAAGCTTTCTTT	CSVEDQQGTEAFF
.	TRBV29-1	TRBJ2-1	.	TGCAGCGTTGAAGTGAGGGGGTCACTTGGTGAGCAGTTCTTC	CSVEVRGSLGEQFF
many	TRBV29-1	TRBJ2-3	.	TGCAGCGTTGGAGGGGATACGCAGTATTTT	CSVGGDTQYF
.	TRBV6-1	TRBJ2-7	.	TGTGCCAGCAGCCCTCTTACCTTCTACGAGCAGTACTTC	CASSPLTFYEQYF
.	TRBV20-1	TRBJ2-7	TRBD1	TGCAGTGCTAATAACAGGGGGACCTACGAGCAGTACTTC	CSANNRGTYEQYF
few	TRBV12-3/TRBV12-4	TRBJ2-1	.	TGTGCCAGCAGTTTAAACAGTGGGTTCTACAATGAGCAGTTCTTC	CASSLNSGFYNEQFF
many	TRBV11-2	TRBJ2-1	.	TGTGCCAGCAGCTTGACCCTCTACAATGAGCAGTTCTTC	CASSLTLYNEQFF
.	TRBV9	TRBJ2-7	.	TGTGCCAGCAGCCTCTCTCCCCGGAGTAACCACGAGCAGTACTTC	CASSLSPRSNHEQYF